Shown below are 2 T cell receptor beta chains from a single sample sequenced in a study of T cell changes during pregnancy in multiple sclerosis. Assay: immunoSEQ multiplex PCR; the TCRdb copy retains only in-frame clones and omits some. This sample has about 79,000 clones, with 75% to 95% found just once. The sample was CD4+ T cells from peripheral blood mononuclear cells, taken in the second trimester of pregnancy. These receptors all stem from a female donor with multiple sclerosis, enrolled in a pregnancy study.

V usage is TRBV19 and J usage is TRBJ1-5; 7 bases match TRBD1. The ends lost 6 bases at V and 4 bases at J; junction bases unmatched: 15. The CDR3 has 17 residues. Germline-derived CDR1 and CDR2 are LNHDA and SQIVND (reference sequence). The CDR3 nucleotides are TGTGCCAGTAGCCCTACCGGGACAGCGACAAGGAATCAGCCCCAGCATTTT. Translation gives CASSPTGTATRNQPQHF.

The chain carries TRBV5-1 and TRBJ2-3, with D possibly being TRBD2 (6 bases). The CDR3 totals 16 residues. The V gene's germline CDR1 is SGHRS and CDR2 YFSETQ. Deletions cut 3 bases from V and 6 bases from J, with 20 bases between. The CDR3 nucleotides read TGCGCCAGCAGCTCCGCCCTAGCGCCCGTTAGGGATACGCAGTATTTT. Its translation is CASSSALAPVRDTQYF.